This is a list of T cell receptor beta chains from one sample in a study of CD8 T cells in Susac syndrome. TCRdb redid the calling of the immunoSEQ multiplex PCR reads with MiXCR, one entry per CDR3 protein. The sample has 150,000 to 200,000 distinct CDR3 sequences; approximately 93% are singletons. Sequences were obtained from CD4+ T cells from PBMCs. These receptors all stem from a human donor with multiple sclerosis. Each CDR3 is given with its conserved first and last residue. D genes are given only for firm matches. Clone sizes are given selectively: once, few, many, or a class where the clone is expanded.

len: 14; j_gene: TRBJ1-2; abundance: .; v_gene: TRBV6-1; d_gene: .; CDR3nt: TGTGCCAGCAGTGAGTCCGTGGGGGTTCGTGGCTACACCTTC; CDR3aa: CASSESVGVRGYTF
len: 14; j_gene: TRBJ1-2; abundance: .; v_gene: TRBV3-1; d_gene: .; CDR3nt: TGTGCCAGCAGCCTCCCGGACAGATCCTATGGCTACACCTTC; CDR3aa: CASSLPDRSYGYTF
len: 13; j_gene: TRBJ2-3; abundance: .; v_gene: TRBV5-4; d_gene: .; CDR3nt: TGTGCCAGCAGCTTGATCGGGGCGGATACGCAGTATTTT; CDR3aa: CASSLIGADTQYF
len: 15; j_gene: TRBJ2-1; abundance: .; v_gene: TRBV9; d_gene: .; CDR3nt: TGTGCCAGCAGCGTAGTCCCTACCCAACACAATGAGCAGTTCTTC; CDR3aa: CASSVVPTQHNEQFF
len: 15; j_gene: TRBJ2-1; abundance: .; v_gene: TRBV6-5; d_gene: TRBD1; CDR3nt: TGTGCCAGCAGAAGAGAGGGGGCCTCCTACAATGAGCAGTTCTTC; CDR3aa: CASRREGASYNEQFF
len: 15; j_gene: TRBJ1-2; abundance: .; v_gene: TRBV4-3; d_gene: TRBD1; CDR3nt: TGCGCCAGCAGCCAAGACAGACAGGGGGGAATTGGCTACACCTTC; CDR3aa: CASSQDRQGGIGYTF
len: 14; j_gene: TRBJ2-5; abundance: .; v_gene: TRBV30; d_gene: .; CDR3nt: TGTGCCTGGAGGAAACCGGGATTACAAGAGACCCAGTACTTC; CDR3aa: CAWRKPGLQETQYF
len: 13; j_gene: TRBJ1-5; abundance: .; v_gene: TRBV12-3/TRBV12-4; d_gene: .; CDR3nt: TGTGCCAGCAGTTTCAGGCTCAATCAGCCCCAGCATTTT; CDR3aa: CASSFRLNQPQHF
len: 17; j_gene: TRBJ2-1; abundance: .; v_gene: TRBV11-1; d_gene: TRBD2; CDR3nt: TGTGCCAGCAGCCAGGCACCGGGACTAGCGGGAGGGGACGAGCAGTTCTTC; CDR3aa: CASSQAPGLAGGDEQFF
len: 12; j_gene: TRBJ1-1; abundance: .; v_gene: TRBV1; d_gene: .; CDR3nt: TGCACCAGCAGCCCCTTCGCAGGGGCGACTTTCTTT; CDR3aa: CTSSPFAGATFF
len: 18; j_gene: TRBJ2-5; abundance: .; v_gene: TRBV23-1; d_gene: TRBD2; CDR3nt: TGCGCCAGCAGTCAGTCCGGGACTAGCGGGAGGGCTTACGAGACCCAGTACTTC; CDR3aa: CASSQSGTSGRAYETQYF
len: 16; j_gene: TRBJ1-2; abundance: .; v_gene: TRBV11-2; d_gene: .; CDR3nt: TGTGCCAGCAGCTTAGCGTTGTCCAGGCGGAGCTATGGCTACACCTTC; CDR3aa: CASSLALSRRSYGYTF
len: 15; j_gene: TRBJ2-2; abundance: .; v_gene: TRBV5-1; d_gene: TRBD2; CDR3nt: TGCGCCAGCAGCTTGGTCGGGACTAGCCTCGGGGAGCTGTTTTTT; CDR3aa: CASSLVGTSLGELFF
len: 13; j_gene: TRBJ1-4; abundance: .; v_gene: TRBV30; d_gene: .; CDR3nt: TGTGCCTGGAGTGGGGGACATTACGAAAAACTGTTTTTT; CDR3aa: CAWSGGHYEKLFF
len: 14; j_gene: TRBJ2-5; abundance: once; v_gene: TRBV5-1; d_gene: .; CDR3nt: TGCGCCAGCAGCTTGGTACCAGATAAAGAGACCCAGTACTTC; CDR3aa: CASSLVPDKETQYF
len: 15; j_gene: TRBJ2-4; abundance: .; v_gene: TRBV3-1; d_gene: TRBD1; CDR3nt: TGTGCCAGCAGCCAATTAGACAGGGTGCAAAACATTCAGTACTTC; CDR3aa: CASSQLDRVQNIQYF
len: 14; j_gene: TRBJ2-2; abundance: .; v_gene: TRBV10-3; d_gene: TRBD1; CDR3nt: TGTGCCGCCGAGGGACAGACGAACACCGGGGAGCTGTTTTTT; CDR3aa: CAAEGQTNTGELFF
len: 13; j_gene: TRBJ1-4; abundance: .; v_gene: TRBV27; d_gene: .; CDR3nt: TGTGCCAGCAGTTTAGGGGGGCGGGAAAAACTGTTTTTT; CDR3aa: CASSLGGREKLFF
len: 13; j_gene: TRBJ2-7; abundance: .; v_gene: TRBV2; d_gene: TRBD2; CDR3nt: TGTGCCAGCACCGGGACTAGCGGGAACGAGCAGTACTTC; CDR3aa: CASTGTSGNEQYF
len: 12; j_gene: TRBJ2-2; abundance: .; v_gene: TRBV29-1; d_gene: .; CDR3nt: TGCAGCGTTGAATGGGGGGCCGGGGAGCTGTTTTTT; CDR3aa: CSVEWGAGELFF
len: 17; j_gene: TRBJ2-1; abundance: .; v_gene: TRBV27; d_gene: TRBD2; CDR3nt: TGTGCCAGCAGTTCCACTAGCACTAGCGGAGCTACCAATGAGCAGTTCTTC; CDR3aa: CASSSTSTSGATNEQFF
len: 14; j_gene: TRBJ2-2; abundance: .; v_gene: TRBV11-2; d_gene: .; CDR3nt: TGTGCCAGCAGCTTAGCACGACCCACCGGGGAGCTGTTTTTT; CDR3aa: CASSLARPTGELFF
len: 13; j_gene: TRBJ1-2; abundance: .; v_gene: TRBV28; d_gene: .; CDR3nt: TGTGCCAGCAGTCTCACGGACCGGCCGGGCTACACCTTC; CDR3aa: CASSLTDRPGYTF
len: 11; j_gene: TRBJ2-7; abundance: .; v_gene: TRBV20-1; d_gene: .; CDR3nt: TGCAGTTATCAGGTATCCTACGAGCAGTACTTC; CDR3aa: CSYQVSYEQYF
len: 13; j_gene: TRBJ1-5; abundance: .; v_gene: TRBV6-5; d_gene: .; CDR3nt: TGTGCCAGCAGTTACGGCCTCAATCAGCCCCAGCATTTT; CDR3aa: CASSYGLNQPQHF
len: 13; j_gene: TRBJ1-2; abundance: .; v_gene: TRBV24-1; d_gene: .; CDR3nt: TGTGCCACCAGTGATCGTGGCCTCTATGGCTACACCTTC; CDR3aa: CATSDRGLYGYTF
len: 15; j_gene: TRBJ2-1; abundance: .; v_gene: TRBV5-1; d_gene: TRBD2; CDR3nt: TGCGCCAGCTCCCAGGGAGGGTCTTCCTACAATGAGCAGTTCTTC; CDR3aa: CASSQGGSSYNEQFF
len: 16; j_gene: TRBJ1-2; abundance: .; v_gene: TRBV20-1; d_gene: .; CDR3nt: TGCAGTGCTAGAGATCAGGGACAAAGGCATACCTATGGCTACACCTTC; CDR3aa: CSARDQGQRHTYGYTF
len: 15; j_gene: TRBJ2-1; abundance: .; v_gene: TRBV20-1; d_gene: TRBD1; CDR3nt: TGCAGTGCTAGTTATCAGGGGGCGGCCTACAATGAGCAGTTCTTC; CDR3aa: CSASYQGAAYNEQFF
len: 12; j_gene: TRBJ2-1; abundance: .; v_gene: TRBV30; d_gene: TRBD2; CDR3nt: TGTGCCTGGAGTGGTGGGAGGGCCGATCAGTTCTTC; CDR3aa: CAWSGGRADQFF
len: 18; j_gene: TRBJ2-3; abundance: .; v_gene: TRBV6-2/TRBV6-3; d_gene: TRBD2; CDR3nt: TGTGCCAGCAGTTATCCCAGACTAGCGGGAGGGCCCACAGATACGCAGTATTTT; CDR3aa: CASSYPRLAGGPTDTQYF
len: 14; j_gene: TRBJ1-1; abundance: once; v_gene: TRBV12-3/TRBV12-4; d_gene: .; CDR3nt: TGTGCCAGCAGTACGCTAAGCCGCAACACTGAAGCTTTCTTT; CDR3aa: CASSTLSRNTEAFF
len: 13; j_gene: TRBJ2-7; abundance: .; v_gene: TRBV18; d_gene: .; CDR3nt: TGTGCCAGCTCACCAGGGTCTACCTACGAGCAGTACTTC; CDR3aa: CASSPGSTYEQYF
len: 13; j_gene: TRBJ2-3; abundance: .; v_gene: TRBV2; d_gene: .; CDR3nt: TGTGCCAGCAGTGAACCCTCTGGAGATACGCAGTATTTT; CDR3aa: CASSEPSGDTQYF
len: 15; j_gene: TRBJ2-3; abundance: .; v_gene: TRBV28; d_gene: .; CDR3nt: TGTGCCAGCATACTCGACACACGGAGGACAGATACGCAGTATTTT; CDR3aa: CASILDTRRTDTQYF
len: 16; j_gene: TRBJ1-2; abundance: .; v_gene: TRBV7-2; d_gene: .; CDR3nt: TGTGCCAGCAGCTTAGACGAGCAGGGGATCAACTATGGCTACACCTTC; CDR3aa: CASSLDEQGINYGYTF
len: 15; j_gene: TRBJ2-5; abundance: .; v_gene: TRBV19; d_gene: TRBD2; CDR3nt: TGTGCCAGTAGTATTGGGCTAGCGGGGCAAGAGACCCAGTACTTC; CDR3aa: CASSIGLAGQETQYF
len: 13; j_gene: TRBJ2-1; abundance: .; v_gene: TRBV20-1; d_gene: .; CDR3nt: TGCAGTGCTCAGGACTATGAGCCCAATGAGCAGTTCTTC; CDR3aa: CSAQDYEPNEQFF
len: 16; j_gene: TRBJ2-2; abundance: .; v_gene: TRBV5-4; d_gene: TRBD1; CDR3nt: TGTGCCAGCAGCTTACCGGGACAGGGAAACACCGGGGAGCTGTTTTTT; CDR3aa: CASSLPGQGNTGELFF
len: 14; j_gene: TRBJ2-1; abundance: .; v_gene: TRBV12-3/TRBV12-4; d_gene: .; CDR3nt: TGTGCCAGCAGTCCGCGACAGGCCTACAATGAGCAGTTCTTC; CDR3aa: CASSPRQAYNEQFF
len: 15; j_gene: TRBJ1-3; abundance: .; v_gene: TRBV15; d_gene: .; CDR3nt: TGTGCCACCAGCAGAGCCGGGGGCTCTGGAAACACCATATATTTT; CDR3aa: CATSRAGGSGNTIYF
len: 13; j_gene: TRBJ2-1; abundance: .; v_gene: TRBV24-1; d_gene: .; CDR3nt: TGTGCCACCAGTGACCCAAACGGGCTTGAGCAGTTCTTC; CDR3aa: CATSDPNGLEQFF
len: 15; j_gene: TRBJ1-2; abundance: .; v_gene: TRBV5-8; d_gene: TRBD1; CDR3nt: TGTGCCAGCAGCGATACGACAGGGGTCCTTTATGGCTACACCTTC; CDR3aa: CASSDTTGVLYGYTF
len: 11; j_gene: TRBJ2-7; abundance: few; v_gene: TRBV2; d_gene: .; CDR3nt: TGTGCCAGCAGTCCCCCCAACGAGCAGTACTTC; CDR3aa: CASSPPNEQYF
len: 14; j_gene: TRBJ1-1; abundance: once; v_gene: TRBV6-5; d_gene: .; CDR3nt: TGTGCCAGCAGTTCCTCGACCCGGAACACTGAAGCTTTCTTT; CDR3aa: CASSSSTRNTEAFF
len: 12; j_gene: TRBJ2-1; abundance: .; v_gene: TRBV28; d_gene: .; CDR3nt: TGTGCCAGCAGTGTCACAGGGAATGAGCAGTTCTTC; CDR3aa: CASSVTGNEQFF
len: 15; j_gene: TRBJ2-3; abundance: .; v_gene: TRBV30; d_gene: TRBD2; CDR3nt: TGTGCCTGGACCCGGACTAGCGGGAGTACAGATACGCAGTATTTT; CDR3aa: CAWTRTSGSTDTQYF
len: 13; j_gene: TRBJ2-1; abundance: .; v_gene: TRBV10-3; d_gene: TRBD2; CDR3nt: TGTGCCATCACCGATCTAGCGGTAAATGAGCAGTTCTTC; CDR3aa: CAITDLAVNEQFF
len: 14; j_gene: TRBJ2-2; abundance: .; v_gene: TRBV5-1; d_gene: .; CDR3nt: TGCGCCAGCATGTCCGGCCCGAACACCGGGGAGCTGTTTTTT; CDR3aa: CASMSGPNTGELFF
len: 15; j_gene: TRBJ2-3; abundance: .; v_gene: TRBV9; d_gene: .; CDR3nt: TGTGCCAGCAGCGTAAGGTCTAGTTCAGCAGATACGCAGTATTTT; CDR3aa: CASSVRSSSADTQYF
len: 15; j_gene: TRBJ1-2; abundance: .; v_gene: TRBV3-1; d_gene: .; CDR3nt: TGTGCCAGCAGCCAAGGGTTCCCCAGCAGGGCTGGCTACACCTTC; CDR3aa: CASSQGFPSRAGYTF